These T cell receptor beta chains were read from a single sample in a study of response to subunit inactivated influenza vaccine. TCRdb used MiXCR to reprocess the RT-PCR reads, holding one entry per CDR3 protein. The sample lists roughly 650,000 distinct CDR3 sequences, 12% to 15% occurring once. The specimen comprised PBMCs from blood, sampled about 14 days before vaccination. The receptors were sampled from a man aged 45 to 65 who received an inactivated influenza vaccine. CDR3s include the opening cysteine and the closing phenylalanine or tryptophan. Expanded clones are given a class, and other clones once, few, many or no size at all.

clone size	V gene	J gene	CDR3 protein
.	TRBV3-1	TRBJ2-1	CASSQDISLAGSNEQFF
.	TRBV23-1	TRBJ2-5	CASSQVGQGVETRKTQYF
.	TRBV12-3/TRBV12-4	TRBJ2-7	CASSFLATTYEQYF
many	TRBV9	TRBJ1-2	CASSVLSATVNYGYTF
many	TRBV15	TRBJ2-6	CATSRDMGAGANVLTF
few	TRBV21-1	TRBJ2-2	CASSIRHLLTGELFF
.	TRBV7-9	TRBJ2-7	CASSQRGIQGAREQYF
many	TRBV11-2	TRBJ2-2	CASSPRTVTGELFF
many	TRBV21-1	TRBJ1-2	CASSKASEVNYGYTF
few	TRBV6-4	TRBJ2-3	CASSAQPGRSTDTQYF
few	TRBV11-2	TRBJ2-2	CASSLGTSGKRSGELFF
few	TRBV7-2	TRBJ2-1	CASSSITGQQNYNEQFF
many	TRBV3-1	TRBJ2-1	CASSPALLSSGQFF
.	TRBV10-3	TRBJ2-3	CAIRDRDQSTDTQYF
.	TRBV29-1	TRBJ2-2	CSVGTGSNTGELFF
few	TRBV29-1	TRBJ2-1	CSVGGKSYNEQFF
few	TRBV6-1	TRBJ2-1	CASRPPDSWGEQFF
.	TRBV5-1	TRBJ2-7	CASSLRQGGSEQYF
many	TRBV5-1	TRBJ2-3	CASSGLIDTQYF
many	TRBV5-1	TRBJ1-1	CASSLGGVNTEAFF
many	TRBV6-5	TRBJ2-1	CASSSSPSSGRASYNEQFF